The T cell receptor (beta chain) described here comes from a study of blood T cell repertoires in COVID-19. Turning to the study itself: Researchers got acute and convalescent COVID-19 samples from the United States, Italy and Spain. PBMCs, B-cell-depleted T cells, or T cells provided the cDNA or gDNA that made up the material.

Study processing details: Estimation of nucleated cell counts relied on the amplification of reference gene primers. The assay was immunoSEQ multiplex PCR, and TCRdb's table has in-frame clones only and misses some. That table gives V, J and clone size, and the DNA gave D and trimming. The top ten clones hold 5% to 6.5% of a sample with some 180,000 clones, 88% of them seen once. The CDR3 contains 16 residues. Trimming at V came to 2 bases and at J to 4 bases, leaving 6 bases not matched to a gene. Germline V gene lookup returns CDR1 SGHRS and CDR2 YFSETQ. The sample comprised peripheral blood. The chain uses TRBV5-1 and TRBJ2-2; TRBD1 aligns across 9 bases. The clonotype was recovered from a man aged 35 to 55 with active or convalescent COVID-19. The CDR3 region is CASSLGGTGLTGELFF. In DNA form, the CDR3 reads TGCGCCAGCAGCTTAGGAGGGACAGGGCTCACCGGGGAGCTGTTTTTT.